One sample yielded the 10 T cell receptor beta chains listed below, sequenced in a study of blood T cell repertoires in COVID-19. Only in-frame clones appear in the TCRdb table, and some are missing; sequencing was by immunoSEQ multiplex PCR. The table includes under 250,000 clones, 80% to 90% detected once. Sequenced material: PBMCs or T cells enriched from blood (not recorded which). The receptors come from a woman aged 25 to 39 who had been exposed to COVID-19.

V gene TRBV5-1 combines with J gene TRBJ2-2, with 8 bases matching TRBD1. The CDR3 loop spans 15 amino acids. Germline V gene data show CDR1 as SGHRS and CDR2 as YFSETQ. Trimming removed 0 bases from V and 5 bases from J; junction bases left unmatched: 3. The CDR3 sequence: CASSLGQGATGELFF. In DNA form, the CDR3 reads TGCGCCAGCAGCTTGGGGCAGGGGGCAACCGGGGAGCTGTTTTTT.

This CDR3 reads CASSPRDRGSTDTQYF. In DNA, the CDR3 is TGCGCCAGCAGCCCCCGGGACAGGGGGTCGACAGATACGCAGTATTTT. This sequence joins TRBV5-1 and TRBJ2-3, with 11 positions matching TRBD1. The CDR3 spans 16 residues. V shed 4 bases, J shed 3 bases, and the junction held 7 bases outside the gene matches. Germline V gene sequence: CDR1 SGHRS, CDR2 YFSETQ.

The V gene is TRBV19, the J gene TRBJ1-5; 7 bases are a match to TRBD1. Per the germline V gene, CDR1 is LNHDA and CDR2 is SQIVND (reference sequence). The J segment lost 5 bases and the V segment lost 4 bases, leaving 11 bases of the junction unmatched. The length of the CDR3 is 16 residues. The DNA of the CDR3 is TGTGCCAGTAGTAAAAGCGAACAGGGGATTCATCAGCCCCAGCATTTT. Translated: CASSKSEQGIHQPQHF.

The CDR3 coding sequence is TGCAGCGTTGTCCGACAGAGCAATGAGCAGTTCTTC. Translating it yields CSVVRQSNEQFF. This chain connects TRBV29-1 to TRBJ2-1, with D possibly being TRBD1 (5 bases). In germline, CDR1 is SQVTM, CDR2 ANQGSEA. V dropped 4 bases and J dropped 6 bases, with 10 bases sitting between them. CDR3 length: 12 amino acids.

This clone was seen only a few times. This chain connects TRBV20-1 to TRBJ2-7; 12 bases align to TRBD1. The CDR3 consists of 16 residues. V was clipped by 6 bases and J by 0 bases; unmatched bases: 9. Germline V gene sequence: CDR1 DFQATT, CDR2 SNEGSKA (reference sequence). The DNA of the CDR3 is TGCAGTGCCAGTGGGACAGGGGGCCCAAGCTCCTACGAGCAGTACTTC. This encodes CSASGTGGPSSYEQYF.

The rearrangement uses TRBV5-1 and TRBJ1-3, with D possibly matching TRBD1 (6 bases). The CDR3 runs to 15 residues. Trimming pared 0 bases from V and 0 bases from J, leaving 7 bases between. Germline V gives CDR1 SGHRS, CDR2 YFSETQ. Here the CDR3 DNA reads TGCGCCAGCAGCTTGGCAGGGGCCTCTGGAAACACCATATATTTT. The encoded protein is CASSLAGASGNTIYF.

This chain connects TRBV7-2 to TRBJ2-7; perhaps TRBD1 as D (6 bases). There are 14 residues in the CDR3. V gave up 4 bases and J gave up 2 bases, with 12 bases separating them. The germline gives CDR1 SGHTA, CDR2 FQGNSA. CDR3 nucleotide sequence: TGTGCCAGCAGCTCCCGACAGGTCCCCTACGAGCAGTACTTC. Translation gives CASSSRQVPYEQYF.

The CDR3 DNA follows: TGTGCCAGCAGCCGGACTAGCGGGACGTACAATGAGCAGTTCTTC. Its protein product is CASSRTSGTYNEQFF. The chain joins TRBV28 to TRBJ2-1, with 12 nucleotides matching TRBD2. V dropped 6 bases and J dropped 4; count of bases not matched to a gene: 4. CDR3 size: 15 residues. Germline values: CDR1 MDHEN, CDR2 SYDVKM.

V and J are TRBV5-4 and TRBJ2-1; no clear D. CDR1 and CDR2 (germline): SGHNT, YYREEE (reference sequence). This CDR3 comprises 13 residues. The germline V and J ends were trimmed by 1 base and 6 bases, with 8 bases remaining between them. The CDR3 coding sequence is TGTGCCAGCAGCTTGTCTACGTTCAATGAGCAGTTCTTC. Amino acids: CASSLSTFNEQFF.

The rearrangement links TRBV18 to TRBJ2-7; D unclear. CDR1 KGHSH and CDR2 LQKENI come from the germline V gene. V lost 6 bases and J 5 bases, leaving 8 bases between the germline ends. This CDR3 region has 11 residues. The CDR3 DNA follows: TGTGCCAGCTCCCACGGTAACGAGCAGTACTTC. Protein sequence: CASSHGNEQYF.